These 9 T cell receptor beta chains share one sample of origin, sequenced in a study of cytomegalovirus exposure and HLA in healthy donors. It was with 60 Vbeta and 13 Jbeta primers that the PCR ran. Profiling relied on immunoSEQ multiplex PCR, and the TCRdb table lists in-frame clones only, not all of them. The sample holds 80,000 to 100,000 clones. The sample was PBMCs. The receptors shown here come from a middle-aged man in good health and CMV-seropositive.

This chain links TRBV28 with TRBJ2-3, with 11 bases aligning to TRBD2. The germline V gene encodes CDR1 MDHEN and CDR2 SYDVKM. The V segment lost 5 bases and the J segment 5 bases; nucleotides outside the gene matches: 6. This CDR3 spans 15 amino acids. CDR3 nucleotide sequence: TGTGCCAGCAGTCCCTATAGCGGGGGGGAAGATACGCAGTATTTT. Its translation is CASSPYSGGEDTQYF.

V is TRBV6-5 and J is TRBJ1-4; D is ambiguous. This CDR3 has 14 residues. The germline V gene has CDR1 MNHEY and CDR2 SVGAGI. Trimming shortened V by 6 bases and J by 4 bases, and 12 bases separated the two germline ends. CDR3: CASRKTKSNEKLFF. DNA for the CDR3: TGTGCCAGCAGAAAGACAAAAAGTAATGAAAAACTGTTTTTT.

The chain uses TRBV4-3 and TRBJ2-3; 10 bases match TRBD1. Germline CDR1 LGHNA, CDR2 YSLEER. J gave up 1 base and V 3 bases, and 4 bases lay outside the gene matches. The CDR3 is 16 residues long. The CDR3 loop is CASSQDGQGGTDTQYF. The CDR3 DNA reads TGCGCCAGCAGCCAGGATGGACAGGGGGGCACAGATACGCAGTATTTT.

V usage is TRBV12-5 and J usage is TRBJ1-2; D remains unclear. The CDR3 covers 16 residues. Per the germline V gene, CDR1 is LGHNT and CDR2 is FRNRAP. Trimming pared 0 bases from V and 8 bases from J, leaving 19 bases between. CDR3 sequence: CASGLVVSSALGGYTF. For the CDR3, the DNA is TGTGCTAGTGGTTTGGTTGTTAGTAGCGCCCTCGGGGGCTACACCTTC.

The chain links TRBV9 to TRBJ2-7; 12 bases agree with TRBD2. With V trimmed by 6 bases and J by 2 bases, 3 bases remained unmatched. This CDR3 contains 14 residues. Germline V gene data show CDR1 as SGDLS and CDR2 as YYNGEE. CDR3 DNA: TGTGCCAGCAACCTAGCGGGAGGGCCCTACGAGCAGTACTTC. The encoded protein is CASNLAGGPYEQYF.

The chain couples TRBV7-2 to TRBJ1-2, with D perhaps TRBD1 (6 bases). The CDR3 runs to 14 residues. Between the trimmed V and J ends, which lost 2 bases and 8 bases, there was a span of 15 bases. CDR1 and CDR2 (germline): SGHTA, FQGNSA. The CDR3, as DNA: TGTGCCAGCAGCTTATACGGGGGGCTGGAAGGCTACACCTTC. It is translated as CASSLYGGLEGYTF.

The chain joins TRBV29-1 to TRBJ1-1; 7 bases align to TRBD1. The V gene's germline CDR1 is SQVTM and CDR2 ANQGSEA. With V trimmed by 6 bases and J by 1 base, 5 bases remained unmatched. The CDR3 is 13 residues long. The CDR3, as DNA: TGCAGCGTCTCAGGGGGATGGAACACTGAAGCTTTCTTT. Its translation: CSVSGGWNTEAFF.

V usage is TRBV5-4 and J usage is TRBJ1-2; 7 nucleotides match TRBD1. Germline V gene sequence: CDR1 SGHNT, CDR2 YYREEE (reference sequence). The V and J ends lost 0 bases and 4 bases, in that order; junction bases with no gene match: 6. This CDR3 spans 15 amino acids. In DNA, the CDR3 is TGTGCCAGCAGCTTGGGTGTTTACAGGGGCTATGGCTACACCTTC. It yields the protein CASSLGVYRGYGYTF.

J is TRBJ2-5 and V is TRBV6-5, with 9 bases that match TRBD1. Near its end, the DNA agrees better with TRBJ2-7, so the J call may be wrong. CDR3 length: 14 amino acids. The germline gives CDR1 MNHEY, CDR2 SVGAGI. The CDR3 loop is CASRPGQGVHEQYF. CDR3 coding DNA: TGTGCCAGCCGTCCGGGACAGGGTGTCCACGAGCAGTACTTC.